The next 2 T cell receptor beta chains were all read from a single sample in a study of patients and donors after allogeneic stem cell transplantation. TCRdb used MiXCR to reprocess the RT-PCR reads, holding one entry per CDR3 protein. The sample has about 960,000 distinct CDR3 sequences, about a sixth seen once. Material: blood, either unsorted or a sorted T cell fraction (not recorded which). The receptors here all came from a human donor who was either an allogeneic HSCT recipient or a stem cell or donor lymphocyte infusion donor (not recorded which). It is not recorded whose cells these are; they may come from a transplant donor.

This clonotype was picked up a small number of times. The chain recombines TRBV7-2 with TRBJ2-3; 7 bases agree with TRBD2. The germline gives CDR1 SGHTA, CDR2 FQGNSA. V was clipped by 2 bases and J by 2 bases; unmatched bases: 4. There are 15 residues in the CDR3. The CDR3 protein is CASSLRDYHTDTQYF. The CDR3 nucleotides read TGTGCCAGCAGCTTAAGGGACTATCACACAGATACGCAGTATTTT.

The chain joins TRBV30 to TRBJ1-1; D gene unclear. The CDR3 has 12 amino acids. Germline lookup yields CDR1 GTSNPN and CDR2 SVGIG (reference sequence). The ends were cut back, 3 bases at V and 0 bases at J, with 5 bases in the middle. The DNA for the CDR3 is TGTGCCTGGAGGGGCATGAACACTGAAGCTTTCTTT. It yields the protein CAWRGMNTEAFF.